The TCR beta chain under discussion was sequenced for a study of T cells in localized non-small cell lung cancer. Sequencing used immunoSEQ multiplex PCR; TCRdb keeps in-frame clones, though not all of them. The sample shows around 33,000 clones, around nine tenths of them seen only once. Findings and caveats of the study: Appearance in adjacent lung was seen for a median around 60 of the top 100 tumor clones. Elevated circulating T cell density in blood was associated with longer overall survival. Uninvolved neighboring lung showed the greatest T cell clonality, exceeding tumor. Sequencing covered just one tumor region, so heterogeneity cannot be ruled out.

CDR3 size: 15 residues. Trimming at V came to 3 bases and at J to 1 base, leaving 5 bases not matched to a gene. The germline CDR1 and CDR2 sequences are LNHDA and SQIVND (reference sequence). A note on this clone: The antigen is undetermined.

V gene TRBV19 combines with J gene TRBJ1-1, with TRBD1 identical over 7 bases. This specimen consisted of peripheral blood, obtained before any cancer treatment. This sequence was found in a woman aged 40-69 years with stage I lung adenocarcinoma. CDR3 DNA: TGTGCCAGTAGTATCCAGGGACAGCAGAACACTGAAGCTTTCTTT. It translates to CASSIQGQQNTEAFF. The variable domain in full, completed from reference TRBV19 and TRBJ1-1, reads DGGITQSPKYLFRKEGQNVTLSCEQNLNHDAMYWYRQDPGQGLRLIYYSQIVNDFQKGDIAEGYSVSREKKESFPLTVTSAQKNPTAFYLCASSIQGQQNTEAFFGQGTRLTVV.